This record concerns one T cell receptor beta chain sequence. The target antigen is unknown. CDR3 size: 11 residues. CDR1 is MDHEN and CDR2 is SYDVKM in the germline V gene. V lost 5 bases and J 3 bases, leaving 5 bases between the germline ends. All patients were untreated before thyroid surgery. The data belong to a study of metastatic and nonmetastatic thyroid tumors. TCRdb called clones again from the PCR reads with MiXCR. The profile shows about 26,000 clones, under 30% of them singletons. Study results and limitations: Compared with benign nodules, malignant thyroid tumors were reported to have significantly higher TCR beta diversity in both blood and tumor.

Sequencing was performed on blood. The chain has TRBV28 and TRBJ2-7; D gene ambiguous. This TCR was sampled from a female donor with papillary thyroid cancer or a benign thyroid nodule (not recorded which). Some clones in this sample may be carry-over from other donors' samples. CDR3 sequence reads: CASSGNYEQYF. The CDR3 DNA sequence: TGTGCCAGCAGTGGGAACTACGAGCAGTACTTC.